The next 20 T cell receptor beta chains were all read from a single sample in a study of blood T cell repertoires in COVID-19. The assay was immunoSEQ multiplex PCR, and TCRdb's table has in-frame clones only and misses some. The sample consists of 110,000 to 150,000 clones, 80% to 85% of them appearing once. The specimen was PBMCs or T cells enriched from blood (not recorded which). The receptors come from a man aged 35-49 years with acute COVID-19.

The V gene is TRBV4-1, the J gene TRBJ2-7; maybe TRBD2 (6 bases). The CDR3 consists of 16 residues. V was trimmed by 0 bases and J by 1 base, leaving 13 bases between them. The germline CDR1 and CDR2 sequences are MGHRA and YSYEKL. The CDR3 is CASSQEGRLGSYEQYF. The CDR3 DNA reads as TGCGCCAGCAGCCAAGAGGGGCGACTAGGTTCCTACGAGCAGTACTTC.

The chain recombines TRBV7-7 with TRBJ2-5; 10 bases map to TRBD1. CDR3 length equals 16 residues. V lost 1 base and J lost 2; bases outside the gene matches: 4. The germline V gene encodes CDR1 SSHAT and CDR2 FNYEAQ (reference sequence). In nucleotides, the CDR3 is TGTGCCAGCAGCTTAGACGGGACAGGGGAGCAAGAGACCCAGTACTTC. This codes for CASSLDGTGEQETQYF.

This chain joins TRBV12-3 or TRBV12-4 and TRBJ1-1; D unclear. Trimming stripped 7 bases from V and 5 bases from J, with 11 bases between. The CDR3 length is 12 residues. The CDR3 DNA is TGTGCCAGCACCTGGAGGGAGACTGAAGCTTTCTTT. Its translation is CASTWRETEAFF.

The chain combines TRBV28 with TRBJ1-1; 11 bases map to TRBD1. The CDR3 sequence is 12 residues long. V gave up 6 bases and J gave up 6 bases; unmatched junction bases: 0. Germline V gives CDR1 MDHEN, CDR2 SYDVKM. The CDR3 protein is CASRDRGPEAFF. The DNA of the CDR3 is TGTGCCAGCAGGGACAGGGGGCCTGAAGCTTTCTTT.

The chain recombines TRBV3-1 (or the pseudogene TRBV3-2) with TRBJ1-6; D is unresolved. V lost 0 bases and J lost 12, with 9 bases in between. The CDR3 spans 13 residues. Germline CDR1 is LGHDT and CDR2 is YNNKEL (reference sequence). The CDR3: CASSQDRGLPLHF. The CDR3 DNA sequence: TGTGCCAGCAGCCAAGATCGAGGCCTACCCCTCCACTTT.

The gene calls are TRBV9 and TRBJ2-2, with 9 bases matching TRBD1. V trimming: 0 bases; J trimming: 0 bases; junction bases outside the gene matches: 3. The CDR3 is made up of 17 amino acids. Germline V gene sequence: CDR1 SGDLS, CDR2 YYNGEE. The CDR3: CASSVATGGTNTGELFF. The CDR3 DNA is TGTGCCAGCAGCGTAGCTACAGGGGGCACGAACACCGGGGAGCTGTTTTTT. Full variable domain (remainder filled in from reference TRBV9 and TRBJ2-2): DSGVTQTPKHLITATGQRVTLRCSPRSGDLSVYWYQQSLDQGLQFLIQYYNGEERAKGNILERFSAQQFPDLHSELNLSSLELGDSALYFCASSVATGGTNTGELFFGEGSRLTVL.

The chain uses TRBV27 and TRBJ1-6, with D unresolved. Germline lookup yields CDR1 MNHEY and CDR2 SMNVEV (reference sequence). The CDR3 is 15 residues long. The V end was cut by 5 bases, the J end by 0 bases, with 8 bases between. The chain's CDR3 is CASSLRDSYNSPLHF. Written as DNA, the CDR3 is TGTGCCAGCAGTCTTCGAGACTCCTATAATTCACCCCTCCACTTT.

The gene calls are TRBV29-1 and TRBJ2-7; tentative D call: TRBD1 (6 bases). V was clipped by 3 bases and J by 7 bases, with 10 bases between them. The CDR3 contains 11 residues. CDR1 and CDR2 from the germline V gene are SQVTM and ANQGSEA. The CDR3 is CSVDAQGEQYF. DNA of the CDR3: TGCAGCGTTGATGCGCAGGGGGAGCAGTACTTC.

The rearrangement joins TRBV2 to TRBJ2-1; D might be TRBD2 (6 bases). Trimming stripped 6 bases from V and 5 bases from J, with 11 bases between. The germline V gene encodes CDR1 SNHLY and CDR2 FYNNEI. The CDR3 has 13 residues. In nucleotides, the CDR3 is TGTGCCAGCAGCCGGGAGAGGGACAATGAGCAGTTCTTC. It yields the protein CASSRERDNEQFF. The entire variable domain, with the rest obtained from reference TRBV2 and TRBJ2-1, is as follows: EPEVTQTPSHQVTQMGQEVILRCVPISNHLYFYWYRQILGQKVEFLVSFYNNEISEKSEIFDDQFSVERPDGSNFTLKIRSTKLEDSAMYFCASSRERDNEQFFGPGTRLTVL.

This clone has only a few counts. The chain recombines TRBV24-1 with TRBJ1-5; the match to TRBD1 covers 7 bases. The junction had 10 bases not matched to a gene; V was cut back by 5 bases and J by 4 bases. The CDR3 has 16 amino acids. Germline CDR1 is KGHDR and CDR2 is SFDVKD. Here the CDR3 reads CATSAARTGWNQPQHF. The CDR3 coding sequence is TGTGCCACCAGTGCCGCGCGGACAGGTTGGAATCAGCCCCAGCATTTT.

This chain connects TRBV15 to TRBJ2-6; 8 bases align to TRBD1. V dropped 7 bases and J dropped 2; count of bases not matched to a gene: 4. The CDR3 is 15 amino acids. The V gene's germline CDR1 is LNHNV and CDR2 YYDKDF (reference sequence). CDR3 bases: TGTGCCACCACCGCGGACAGGGCTGGGGCCAACGTCCTGACTTTC. Translation gives CATTADRAGANVLTF.

V is TRBV10-3 and J is TRBJ2-1, with TRBD2 matching over 7 bases. There are 13 residues in the CDR3. Germline CDR1 ENHRY, CDR2 SYGVKD. J lost 8 bases, V lost 0 bases, and 1 base had no gene match. The CDR3 spells CAISESSGYEQFF. For the CDR3, the DNA is TGTGCCATCAGTGAGTCTAGCGGGTATGAGCAGTTCTTC.

DNA for the CDR3: TGTGCCAGCAGCTACGACAGGGGGCGCTTGTACGAGCAGTACTTC. As protein: CASSYDRGRLYEQYF. The chain joins TRBV11-2 to TRBJ2-7, with 10 bases that match TRBD1. This CDR3 region has 15 residues. Per the germline V gene, CDR1 is SGHAT and CDR2 is FQNNGV. The ends lost 4 bases at V and 4 bases at J; junction bases unmatched: 7.

The sample holds a few counts of this clone. J is TRBJ2-7 and V is TRBV14, with D tentatively TRBD2 (5 bases). Germline-derived CDR1 and CDR2 are SGHDN and FVKESK. CDR3 length: 17 residues. The V end was cut by 0 bases, the J end by 1 base, with 16 bases between. DNA for the CDR3: TGTGCCAGCAGCCAAGAGCGAGGGTTCGGCCATTCCTACGAGCAGTACTTC. Encoded protein: CASSQERGFGHSYEQYF.

The gene calls are TRBV28 and TRBJ2-3; TRBD2 might be the D (5 bases). The CDR3 contains 13 residues. Germline V gives CDR1 MDHEN, CDR2 SYDVKM. V lost 5 bases and J lost 6, with 12 bases in between. CDR3 in DNA: TGTGCCAGCAGTCCTGGTAGCGACGATACGCAGTATTTT. Its protein product is CASSPGSDDTQYF. Full variable domain (remainder filled in from reference TRBV28 and TRBJ2-3): DVKVTQSSRYLVKRTGEKVFLECVQDMDHENMFWYRQDPGLGLRLIYFSYDVKMKEKGDIPEGYSVSREKKERFSLILESASTNQTSMYLCASSPGSDDTQYFGPGTRLTVL.

This sequence joins TRBV7-2 and TRBJ2-7; D is unclear. Germline V gene lookup returns CDR1 SGHTA and CDR2 FQGNSA. The germline V and J ends were trimmed by 5 bases and 1 base, with 18 bases remaining between them. The CDR3 has 16 residues. The CDR3 spells CASSPRRPPLSYEQYF. The CDR3 nucleotides are TGTGCCAGCAGCCCGAGGAGACCGCCGCTATCCTACGAGCAGTACTTC.

The chain couples TRBV18 to TRBJ1-6; D not certain. This CDR3 has 16 residues. The germline V gene encodes CDR1 KGHSH and CDR2 LQKENI. Trimming removed 1 base at V and 10 bases at J, with 17 bases between. This chain's CDR3 is CASSPRTDQLKSPLHF. CDR3 coding DNA: TGTGCCAGCTCACCACGAACAGATCAATTGAAGTCACCCCTCCACTTT. The full variable domain, its missing parts supplied by reference TRBV18 and TRBJ1-6, is NAGVMQNPRHLVRRRGQEARLRCSPMKGHSHVYWYRQLPEEGLKFMVYLQKENIIDESGMPKERFSAEFPKEGPSILRIQQVVRGDSAAYFCASSPRTDQLKSPLHFGNGTRLTVT.

This chain joins TRBV2 and TRBJ1-6, with D perhaps matching TRBD1 (5 bases). This CDR3 has 16 residues. V was cut by 2 bases and J by 1 base, with 9 bases left in between. Germline loops: CDR1 SNHLY, CDR2 FYNNEI. The CDR3, as DNA: TGTGCCAGCAGTGAAAGGGGAGGGTCCTATAATTCACCCCTCCACTTT. Its protein product is CASSERGGSYNSPLHF.

The V call is TRBV19, the J call TRBJ1-5; TRBD1 might be the D (5 bases). CDR1 is LNHDA, CDR2 SQIVND, per germline (reference sequence). Trimming stripped 4 bases from V and 5 bases from J, with 12 bases between. The CDR3 length is 14 residues. Written as DNA, the CDR3 is TGTGCCAGTAGTAAAGGGGTCTCGGATCAGCCCCAGCATTTT. It is translated as CASSKGVSDQPQHF.

This sequence joins TRBV7-9 and TRBJ2-6; D gene uncertain. Looked up from germline, CDR1 is SEHNR and CDR2 is FQNEAQ (reference sequence). Trimming cost V 3 bases and J 2 bases, with 14 bases left between them. This CDR3 has 17 amino acids. This chain's CDR3 is CASSFQAENTGANVLTF. CDR3 DNA: TGTGCCAGCAGCTTCCAGGCAGAAAATACTGGGGCCAACGTCCTGACTTTC. The full variable domain, its missing parts supplied by reference TRBV7-9 and TRBJ2-6, is DTGVSQNPRHKITKRGQNVTFRCDPISEHNRLYWYRQTLGQGPEFLTYFQNEAQLEKSRLLSDRFSAERPKGSFSTLEIQRTEQGDSAMYLCASSFQAENTGANVLTFGAGSRLTVL.